The 2 T cell receptor beta chains presented below share a single source sample, sequenced in a study of cytomegalovirus exposure and HLA in healthy donors. The PCR contained 60 Vbeta and 13 Jbeta primers. The data were produced by immunoSEQ multiplex PCR, yet TCRdb's version contains in-frame clones alone and is incomplete. Of approximately 110,000 clones in the sample, 75% to 85% were seen once. Sample: PBMCs. These receptors all come from a man aged 25 to 40 in good health and CMV-seronegative.

The chain combines TRBV7-9 with TRBJ2-1, with 7 bases aligning to TRBD1. V shed 7 bases, J shed 7 bases, and the junction held 13 bases outside the gene matches. CDR1 SEHNR and CDR2 FQNEAQ come from the germline V gene (reference sequence). CDR3 length: 15 residues. As DNA, the CDR3 is TGTGCCAGCACCAGGAGTACAGGGGATACGAATGAGCAGTTCTTC. Its translation: CASTRSTGDTNEQFF.

The chain combines TRBV5-3 with TRBJ1-1; TRBD1 is a possible D gene (5 bases). TRBV5-3 is designated an ORF whose function remains uncertain. Trimming shortened V by 0 bases and J by 5 bases, and 17 bases separated the two germline ends. The CDR3 is made up of 16 amino acids. In DNA form, the CDR3 reads TGTGCCAGAAGCTTGGTGCTACCAGGGCTTTGTACTGAAGCTTTCTTT. It encodes CARSLVLPGLCTEAFF.